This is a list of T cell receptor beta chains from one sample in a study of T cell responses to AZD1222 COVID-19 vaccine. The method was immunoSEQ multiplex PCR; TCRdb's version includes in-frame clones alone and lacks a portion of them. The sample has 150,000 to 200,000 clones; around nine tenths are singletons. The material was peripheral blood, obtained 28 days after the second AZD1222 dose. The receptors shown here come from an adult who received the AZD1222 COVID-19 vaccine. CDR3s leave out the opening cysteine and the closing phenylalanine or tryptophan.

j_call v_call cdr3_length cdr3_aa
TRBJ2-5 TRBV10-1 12 ASSVGGPQETQY
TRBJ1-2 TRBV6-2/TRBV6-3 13 ASSYDRDHDYGYT
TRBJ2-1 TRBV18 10 ASSPRSDEQF
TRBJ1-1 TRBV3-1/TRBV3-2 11 ASSQGSNTEAF
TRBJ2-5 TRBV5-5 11 ASSLALQETQY
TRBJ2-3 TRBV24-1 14 ATSDLSRVGTDTQY
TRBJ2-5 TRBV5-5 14 ASSLASRGGRETQY
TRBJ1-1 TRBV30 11 AWSPGGNTEAF
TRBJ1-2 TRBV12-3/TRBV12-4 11 ASSLGPNYGYT
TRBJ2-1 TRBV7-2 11 ATTGLAWYEQF
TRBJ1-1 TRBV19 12 ASSITGGNTEAF
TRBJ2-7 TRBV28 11 ASSDRLTYEQY
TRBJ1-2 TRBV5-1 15 ASSSSGLITGGYGYT
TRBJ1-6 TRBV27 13 ASSFGGTVNSPLH
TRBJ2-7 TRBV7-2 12 ASSLGDSGYEQY
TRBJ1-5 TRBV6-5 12 ASSYGGADQPQH
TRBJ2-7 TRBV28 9 ASTRSGEQY
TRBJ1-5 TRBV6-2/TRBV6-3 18 ASSYLPPGTGDGFNQPQH
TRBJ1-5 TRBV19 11 ASSIDRDQPQH
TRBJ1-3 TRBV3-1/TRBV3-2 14 ASSQDDRTLGNTIY
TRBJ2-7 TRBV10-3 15 AISESRLAGGSYEQY
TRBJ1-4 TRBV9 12 ASNTGHLNEKLF
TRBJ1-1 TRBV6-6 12 ASSPAGADTEAF
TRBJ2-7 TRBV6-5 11 ASSFRQSYEQY
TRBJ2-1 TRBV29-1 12 SVQRGVSYNEQF
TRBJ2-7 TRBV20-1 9 SASWQAEQY
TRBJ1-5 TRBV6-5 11 ATEQGINQPQH
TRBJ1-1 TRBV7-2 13 ASSLRGGRVTEAF
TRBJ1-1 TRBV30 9 AWSVNTEAF
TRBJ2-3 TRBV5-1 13 ASSSAGAITDTQY
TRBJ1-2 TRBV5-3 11 ARSLGQPYGYT
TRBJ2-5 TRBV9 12 ASSIRQDQETQY
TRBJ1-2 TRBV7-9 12 ASSLAQGAYGYT
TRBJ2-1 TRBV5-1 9 ASSLEPEQF
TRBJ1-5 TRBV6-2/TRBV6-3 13 ASSYAGGSNQPQH
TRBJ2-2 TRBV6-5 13 ASIRGGPNTGELF
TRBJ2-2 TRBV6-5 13 ASSRGGPVHGELF
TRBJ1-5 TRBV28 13 ASSSPQGAGQPQH
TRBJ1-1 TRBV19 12 ASSIRGRNTEAF
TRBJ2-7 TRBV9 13 ASSPNPGTAYEQY
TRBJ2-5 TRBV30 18 AWSGSRRLAGGEYQETQY
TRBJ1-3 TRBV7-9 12 ASSFSGAGNTIY
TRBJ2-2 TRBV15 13 ATSGDRGPAGELF
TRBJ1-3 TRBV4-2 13 ASSPERGTGNTIY
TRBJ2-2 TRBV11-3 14 ASSLRTGLNTGELF
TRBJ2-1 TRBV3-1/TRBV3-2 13 ASSPTTGGYNEQF
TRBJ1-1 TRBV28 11 ASRGLVNTEAF
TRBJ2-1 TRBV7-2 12 ASSPYRVGNEQF
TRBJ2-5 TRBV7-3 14 ASSLYGTPPYETQY
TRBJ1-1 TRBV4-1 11 ASSQGQNTEAF
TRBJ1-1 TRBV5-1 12 ASSPGGGGEITF
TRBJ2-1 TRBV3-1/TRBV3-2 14 ASSLNPSGGYNEQF
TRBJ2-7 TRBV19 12 ASSPDSVAYEQY
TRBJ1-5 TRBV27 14 ASSLRAVGSNQPQH
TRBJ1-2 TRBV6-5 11 ASRSGQSYGYT
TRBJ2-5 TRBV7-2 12 ASSLALGWETQY
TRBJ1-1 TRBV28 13 ASSFQRSRGTEAF